Below, 18 T cell receptor beta chains from the same sample are listed, as sequenced in a study of T-cell memory formation after mild COVID-19. In TCRdb, the 5' RACE reads were re-called with MiXCR into one record per CDR3 protein. The repertoire consists of around 150,000 distinct CDR3 sequences, with under 14% occurring once and the leading ten covering around 3.8%. Sequenced input: PBMCs or a T cell subset sorted from them (not recorded which). Receptor source: a man aged 18 to 29 who had mild COVID-19 (a few samples of this study predate the infection). Cell type and time point are not known.

The V call is TRBV20-1, the J call TRBJ2-5; the match to TRBD2 covers 14 bases. Germline V lookup: CDR1 DFQATT, CDR2 SNEGSKA (reference sequence). V gave up 6 bases and J gave up 8 bases; unmatched junction bases: 8. The CDR3 is made up of 14 amino acids. The CDR3: CSALGTSGGLTQYF. In nucleotides, the CDR3 is TGCAGTGCCCTAGGGACTAGCGGGGGACTAACCCAGTACTTC.

The V call is TRBV29-1, the J call TRBJ1-5; D is unclear. With 4 bases removed from V and 3 bases from J, the gap between germline ends came to 10 bases. Germline CDR1 is SQVTM and CDR2 is ANQGSEA. CDR3 length: 13 amino acids. The CDR3 bases are TGCAGCGTTGTTAATGATTTCAATCAGCCCCAGCATTTT. This sequence encodes CSVVNDFNQPQHF.

A few counts support this clonotype. The V and J genes are TRBV3-1 and TRBJ2-7; D possibly corresponds to TRBD2 (6 bases). Trimming left V 4 bases short and J 6 bases short, with 10 bases between. The CDR3 has 12 residues. Per germline, CDR1 LGHDT and CDR2 YNNKEL (reference sequence). This chain's CDR3 is CASSRGDSEQYV. The CDR3, as DNA: TGTGCCAGCAGCCGAGGGGACTCCGAGCAGTACGTC.

This clonotype was seen only a few times. CDR3 nucleotides: TGTGCCAGCAGCGCGAGACTAGTGGGGGGCACCGGGGAGCTGTTTTTT. It specifies CASSARLVGGTGELFF. The chain carries TRBV9 and TRBJ2-2, with a possible D match to TRBD2 (6 bases). The CDR3 is 16 residues long. V shed 3 bases and J shed 4 bases, with 16 bases lying between them. Germline V gene data show CDR1 as SGDLS and CDR2 as YYNGEE. The full variable domain, its missing parts supplied by reference TRBV9 and TRBJ2-2, is DSGVTQTPKHLITATGQRVTLRCSPRSGDLSVYWYQQSLDQGLQFLIQYYNGEERAKGNILERFSAQQFPDLHSELNLSSLELGDSALYFCASSARLVGGTGELFFGEGSRLTVL.

Points on this clonotype: This may stem from a read error, because a much larger clone lies one nucleotide away. This chain joins TRBV6-5 and TRBJ1-1, with D unclear. With 0 bases removed from V and 1 base from J, the gap between germline ends came to 6 bases. The length of the CDR3 is 14 residues. CDR1 and CDR2 from the germline V gene are MNHEY and SVGAGI. CDR3 DNA: TGTGCCAGCAGTTACTCAGTGACGAACACTGAAGCTTTCTTT. Amino acids: CASSYSVTNTEAFF.

This clonotype was counted only a few times. The CDR3 loop reads CASGTTGGGETQYF. DNA for the CDR3: TGCGCCAGCGGGACGACAGGGGGCGGCGAGACCCAGTACTTC. V gene TRBV5-1 combines with J gene TRBJ2-5; 10 bases map to TRBD1. The germline CDR1 and CDR2 sequences are SGHRS and YFSETQ. V lost 7 bases, J lost 5 bases, and 8 bases stayed unmatched. This CDR3 comprises 14 residues.

This clonotype was seen a handful of times. The genes are TRBV6-6 and TRBJ1-1; D unresolved. CDR1 and CDR2 (germline): MNHNY, SVGAGI (reference sequence). This CDR3 comprises 12 residues. Deletions cut 2 bases from V and 4 bases from J, with 5 bases between. The CDR3 loop reads CASSYHGTEAFF. The CDR3 DNA reads as TGTGCCAGCAGTTACCACGGCACTGAAGCTTTCTTT.

The chain joins TRBV7-2 to TRBJ2-3, with 9 nucleotides matching TRBD1. The CDR3 has 14 amino acids. Losses at the gene ends were 6 bases for V and 6 bases for J; bases not matched to a gene: 7. The V gene's germline CDR1 is SGHTA and CDR2 FQGNSA. Written as DNA, the CDR3 is TGTGCCAGCAGTTCAGGGACAGGGAGGGATACGCAGTATTTT. Translating gives CASSSGTGRDTQYF.

V gene TRBV10-3 combines with J gene TRBJ1-1; 9 bases match TRBD1. Germline V gives CDR1 ENHRY, CDR2 SYGVKD. This CDR3 has 13 residues. J gave up 3 bases and V 6 bases, and 2 bases lay outside the gene matches. The CDR3 loop reads CAISWTGDTEAFF. CDR3 in DNA: TGTGCCATCAGCTGGACAGGGGACACTGAAGCTTTCTTT.

This clonotype was detected a few times. This rearrangement joins TRBV5-1 to TRBJ1-1; D is undetermined. Germline V CDR1 and CDR2: SGHRS, YFSETQ. This CDR3 spans 15 amino acids. Trimming took 5 bases from V and 1 from J, leaving 15 bases between them. The CDR3 sequence: CASSQQGPPNTEAFF. In nucleotides, the CDR3 is TGCGCCAGCAGTCAGCAAGGGCCGCCGAACACTGAAGCTTTCTTT. The entire variable domain, with the rest obtained from reference TRBV5-1 and TRBJ1-1, is as follows: KAGVTQTPRYLIKTRGQQVTLSCSPISGHRSVSWYQQTPGQGLQFLFEYFSETQRNKGNFPGRFSGRQFSNSRSEMNVSTLELGDSALYLCASSQQGPPNTEAFFGQGTRLTVV.

The chain links TRBV20-1 to TRBJ1-2; TRBD1 might be the D (6 bases). The CDR3 has 14 amino acids. CDR1 is DFQATT and CDR2 is SNEGSKA in the germline V gene (reference sequence). V was pared by 0 bases and J by 4 bases, with 12 bases between. The CDR3 region is CSARDLQGSYGYTF. The CDR3 coding sequence is TGCAGTGCTAGAGACTTACAGGGAAGCTATGGCTACACCTTC.

CDR3 bases: TGTGCCAGCTTCCCTAGGAACACTGAAGCTTTCTTT. Residues: CASFPRNTEAFF. J is TRBJ1-1 and V is TRBV21-1. TRBV21-1 has pseudogene status. The CDR3 runs to 12 residues.

This clonotype was detected ten times or more. V usage is TRBV7-8 and J usage is TRBJ2-5, with 8 positions matching TRBD1. CDR1 and CDR2 (germline): SGHVS, FQNEAQ. This CDR3 comprises 14 residues. V lost 1 base, J lost 7 bases, and 5 bases stayed unmatched. The CDR3 nucleotides are TGTGCCAGCAGCTTAGGACAGGGGTCAGGGACCCAGTACTTC. It specifies CASSLGQGSGTQYF.

This chain uses TRBV12-3 or TRBV12-4 with TRBJ2-5; TRBD1 is a possible D gene (5 bases). The V gene lost 3 bases and the J gene lost 4 bases, with 15 bases spanning the gap. The CDR3 is made up of 15 amino acids. DNA for the CDR3: TGTGCCAGCAGTTTCGGTTTGCAGGGCAGAGAGACCCAGTACTTC. Protein product: CASSFGLQGRETQYF.

This clonotype turned up a few times. The chain has TRBV4-3 and TRBJ1-1; perhaps TRBD1 as D (5 bases). V lost 1 base and J 10 bases, leaving 10 bases between the germline ends. This CDR3 comprises 12 residues. Germline CDR1 is LGHNA and CDR2 is YSLEER. The chain's CDR3 is CASSQGGGTAFF. CDR3 in DNA: TGCGCCAGCAGCCAAGGCGGGGGTACAGCTTTCTTT.

This clonotype came up a few times. The chain recombines TRBV6-2 or TRBV6-3 with TRBJ1-5; the match to TRBD1 covers 7 bases. V shed 8 bases, J shed 2 bases, and the junction held 12 bases outside the gene matches. CDR1 is MNHEY, CDR2 SVGEGT, per germline. This CDR3 comprises 16 residues. CDR3 DNA sequence: TGTGCCAGCGGGACAGCGGCTCCCTGGGGCAATCAGCCCCAGCATTTT. Amino acids: CASGTAAPWGNQPQHF.

There are a few counts of this clonotype. This chain uses TRBV12-3 or TRBV12-4 with TRBJ2-1; TRBD2 matches 11 bases. The CDR3 runs 15 residues. V lost 5 bases to trimming and J lost 8 bases; unmatched junction nucleotides: 8. CDR3 bases: TGTGCCAGCAGTCCCCGACTAGCGGGGAATGATGAGCAGTTCTTC. Translating it yields CASSPRLAGNDEQFF.

The chain recombines TRBV14 with TRBJ2-1; no clear D gene. Germline V gene data show CDR1 as SGHDN and CDR2 as FVKESK. The CDR3 covers 16 residues. V lost 0 bases to trimming and J lost 2 bases, with 11 bases between them. This chain's CDR3 is CASSQDRVYTYNEQFF. In DNA, the CDR3 is TGTGCCAGCAGCCAAGATCGCGTCTACACCTACAATGAGCAGTTCTTC.